Here is one TCR beta chain with its context. This clonotype was counted once. Its specific antigen is unknown. No qualities accompany the bases; no much larger clone lies one base away. Just one read gives weak support. Interpreted using the paper, the treatment or condition label stands for: roughly 10-day PBMC culture with coronavirus spike peptide pools or control peptides (ViraFEST assay). The ViraFEST assay was used in the study, in which antigen-specific T cells were expanded with peptide pools and expanded clonotypes were subsequently identified by TCR sequencing. Positive SARS-CoV-2 PCR tests in the convalescent patients dated from March to December 2020, before Alpha, Beta and Delta variants emerged in the United States. PBMCs were cultured at a few million per well in IMDM supplemented with roughly 5% human AB serum and about 10 IU/ml IL-2, with about 10 ug/ml peptide pools added. On days 3 and 7, half of the culture medium was replaced with fresh IL-2-containing medium. CD4+ T cells were isolated after approximately eleven days of culture through negative selection using the EasySep CD4+ T cell isolation kit. Ficoll-Paque Plus gradient centrifugation was used to isolate PBMCs from whole blood, and the isolated PBMCs were then either used fresh or cryopreserved at -140C. In general, triplicate wells were set up for every culture condition.

This sample is drawn from a study of vaccination and CD4 T cells after COVID-19 (dated by TCRdb to 2021 to 2024). About the study as a whole: Convalescent patients had a positive SARS-CoV-2 result on nasal swab PCR, and of these patients, nine had mild disease and one had severe disease. Post-COVID blood samples were collected from convalescent patients a median of around 100 days after diagnosis, with a range of roughly 30 to 161 days. Six males and four females were included in the convalescent cohort, with two Hispanic individuals, seven Caucasians, two Asians and one multiracial person represented. The spike-specific CD4+ TCR repertoire was compared before and after mRNA vaccination in approximately 9 COVID-19 convalescent patients and a handful of infection-naive healthy vaccine recipients. Participants received two doses of either the Pfizer-BioNTech BNT162b2 vaccine (n=8) or the Moderna mRNA-1273 vaccine (n=2). Post-vaccine blood samples were collected a median of about 66 days after the second vaccine dose, ranging from about 13 to 250 days. For stimulating the cultures, overlapping spike peptide pools were used, derived from SARS-CoV-2 as well as from the common cold coronaviruses HCoV-NL63, HCoV-OC43 and HCoV-229E. In control cultures, a CEFX viral epitope pool was used as positive control, an HIV-1 Nef peptide pool was used as negative control, or no peptide was added.

The library was prepared using PCR. DNA from cultured CD4+ T cells was subjected to TCR sequencing with the Oncomine TCR Beta short-read assay at the Johns Hopkins FTIC core. Genomic DNA was extracted from the cultured CD4+ T cells with the QIAamp micro DNA kit. The Oncomine TCR Beta libraries from cultured CD4+ T cells were pooled using unique dual indexes and then sequenced on an Illumina iSeq 100. The authors processed their data as follows. Non-productive sequences were removed, and CDR3s that did not start with C, did not end with F or W, or were shorter than 7 amino acids were discarded. Antigen-specific clonotypes were identified using the MANAFEST web application through comparison of peptide-stimulated wells with reference and other culture wells. An FDR below 0.05, an odds ratio above 5, and a productive frequency above 0.1% in at least two of three replicate wells were required for clones to be considered positive. Cross-reactive clonotypes were defined as significantly expanded in both SARS-CoV-2 spike wells and at least one common cold coronavirus spike condition. Using R version 3.6.1, CDR3 homology was evaluated through Levenshtein distances (stringdist) along with unrooted phylogenetic trees (ape). TCRdb itself trimmed the public reads at Q25 with fastp, ran MiXCR and retained productive beta chains. Identical CDR3 protein sequences are pooled into one entry, listed with their most common genes and DNA. The V and J calls here are based on TCRdb, not the publication. The table for this sample lists just under 20,000 distinct CDR3 sequences; approximately 60% of them were counted only once. Of the sample, around 8% falls within the top ten clones.

What the authors observed across the whole study: Relatively few convalescent patients were included in the study, and early timepoints after natural infection were not analyzed. In convalescent patients, a median roughly 83% of post-vaccine SARS-CoV-2-reactive clones were detected only after vaccination, and vaccine-specific priming was suggested by this finding. Of the vaccine-specific clones in convalescent patients, 304 of 307, or nearly all, reacted only to SARS-CoV-2 spike and did not cross-react with common cold coronaviruses. An increase in the median number of SARS-CoV-2-reactive clonotypes from roughly 20 after infection to some 40 after vaccination was observed, but the change was not found to be significant.

This clonotype was obtained from a human donor who had recovered from COVID-19. The sequenced sample consisted of CD4+ T cells from blood, cultured in vitro.

The nucleotides read TGTGCCAGCAGCTTATCGACAAGGTCCTACGAGCAGTACTTC. Its protein reads: CASSLSTRSYEQYF. The rearranged chain carries TRBV11-2 and TRBJ2-7; a confident D gene designation cannot be given. CDR1 and CDR2 are read off the germline V gene as SGHAT and FQNNGV. Between the V and J ends, shortened by 2 bases and 1 base respectively, the junction contains 9 bases. The CDR3 runs 14 residues from the cysteine to the phenylalanine. Only the CDR3 DNA stays, 42 bases, in frame from base 1.